The rows below give T cell receptor beta chains drawn from one sample of a study of shared clonotypes between healthy human individuals. Only in-frame clones appear in the TCRdb table, and some are missing; sequencing was by immunoSEQ multiplex PCR. The table has approximately 2.3 million clones, approximately 93% seen once. The sample comprised naive CD4+ T cells from PBMCs. The receptors here all came from a man younger than 35 in good health. Some clones in this sample may be carry-over from other donors' samples. Both conserved end residues are part of each CDR3.

>TRBJ2-2|TRBV5-1
CASSPTENTGELFF
>TRBJ1-5|TRBV19
CASSIGRRYNQPQHF
>TRBJ1-1|TRBV29-1
CSVERVTEAFF
>.|TRBV25-1
CASRQGRYEQYF
>TRBJ2-6|TRBV30
CASQVSGANVLTF
>TRBJ2-3|TRBV28
CASSPMDRNTDTQYF
>TRBJ2-7|TRBV5-1
CASSAGTAYEQYF
>TRBJ1-5|TRBV7-9
CASSPTDRGNQPQHF
>TRBJ1-4|TRBV4-3
CASSQTSGSNEKLFF
>TRBJ1-1|TRBV6-1
CASRRDTINTEAFF
>TRBJ2-7|TRBV2
CASRLEGYEQYF
>TRBJ2-1|TRBV28
CASSSPAEGDNEQFF
>TRBJ2-5|TRBV5-1
CATGPQETQYF
>TRBJ2-7|TRBV7-2
CASSSGTSGTYEQYF
>TRBJ2-7|TRBV25-1
CASQRTGFEQYF
>TRBJ1-4|TRBV7-6
CASSLPGFNEKLFF
>TRBJ2-1|TRBV5-1
CASSLLAGVNNEQFF
>TRBJ1-1|TRBV18
CASSPPSVRGQGFEAFF
>TRBJ1-2|TRBV6-1
CASRMGTGGDYGYTF
>TRBJ1-2|TRBV6-5
CASSYSQDLGYTF
>TRBJ2-2|TRBV11-2
CASSFPGTGELFF
>TRBJ2-3|TRBV10-1
CASNRFAGDTQYF
>TRBJ2-7|TRBV9
CASSATGQTYEQYF
>TRBJ1-1|TRBV18
CASSLWDRNTEAFF
>TRBJ1-1|TRBV7-2
CASSFGRMNTEAFF
>TRBJ1-4|TRBV19
CASSQGKRGEKLFF
>TRBJ2-7|TRBV19
CASSKGTSGRILEQYF
>TRBJ2-3|TRBV4-3
CASSQGLAGGPGTDTQYF
>TRBJ1-1|TRBV18
CASTLVSGWGGTEAFF
>TRBJ1-4|TRBV28
CASSSPGTANEKLFF
>TRBJ2-3|TRBV19
CASNNGQGAADTQYF
>TRBJ1-4|TRBV18
CASSSVAPTNEKLFF